This TCR beta chain was captured in a study of cytomegalovirus exposure and HLA in healthy donors. Primers: 60 Vbeta forward and 13 Jbeta reverse. The repertoire was sequenced with immunoSEQ multiplex PCR; TCRdb's copy has only in-frame clones and lacks some. This sample yields fewer than 250,000 clones, of which about 70% are seen a single time; under 2% belongs to the top ten. Broader study findings: Cytomegalovirus association was listed for around 170 TCR beta chains. Some V segments (TRBV6-2 and TRBV6-3 among them) were excluded as indistinguishable. Follow-up analysis later connected one missense variant in DCLRE1C with trimming of TCR beta V- and J-genes. Previously analyzed data showed that most TCR beta V segments were productive at a frequency of about 87% or about 30%.

V dropped 6 bases and J dropped 2 bases, with 8 bases sitting between them. This CDR3 contains 13 residues. Germline CDR1 SGHTA, CDR2 FQGTGA. With respect to this clone: The target antigen is unknown.

J is TRBJ2-1 and V is TRBV7-3, with D perhaps TRBD2 (5 bases). This clonotype was sampled from a woman aged 25 to 39 in good health and CMV-seronegative. The specimen sequenced was PBMCs. CDR3 residues: CASSTGTYNEQFF. CDR3 sequence (DNA): TGTGCCAGCAGTACCGGGACCTACAATGAGCAGTTCTTC.